This T cell receptor (beta chain) derives from a study of blood T cell repertoires in COVID-19. Source study methods: Estimates of nucleated cell counts were drawn from the amplification of reference gene primers. Here immunoSEQ multiplex PCR was the method, and the copy in TCRdb shows in-frame clones only, minus some. The DNA was the basis for D and trimming; V, J and clone size are from that table. The table lists approximately 210,000 clones, approximately 86% of them singletons. Germline-derived CDR1 and CDR2 are KGHSH and LQKENI. V dropped 1 base and J dropped 2 bases, with 21 bases sitting between them. CDR3 length: 20 residues.

The chain has TRBV18 and TRBJ2-6; D is possibly TRBD1 (5 bases). The clonotype originates from a woman older than 75 with acute or convalescent COVID-19. The specimen was peripheral blood. The CDR3 protein is CASSPQGSQGLGTGANVLTF. The CDR3, as DNA: TGTGCCAGCTCACCACAGGGATCGCAGGGTTTGGGCACTGGGGCCAACGTCCTGACTTTC.